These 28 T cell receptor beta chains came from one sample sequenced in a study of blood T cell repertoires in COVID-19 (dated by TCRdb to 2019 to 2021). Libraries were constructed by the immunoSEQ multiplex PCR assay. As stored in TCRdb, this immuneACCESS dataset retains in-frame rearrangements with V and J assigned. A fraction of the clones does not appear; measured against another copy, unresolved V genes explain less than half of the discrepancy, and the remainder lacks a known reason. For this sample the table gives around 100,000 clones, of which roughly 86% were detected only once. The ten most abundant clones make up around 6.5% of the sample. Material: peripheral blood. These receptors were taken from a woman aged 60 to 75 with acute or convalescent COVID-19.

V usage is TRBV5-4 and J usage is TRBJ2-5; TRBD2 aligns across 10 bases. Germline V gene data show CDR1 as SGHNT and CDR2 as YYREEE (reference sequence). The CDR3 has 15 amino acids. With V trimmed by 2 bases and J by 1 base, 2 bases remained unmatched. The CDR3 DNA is TGTGCCAGCAGCTTCCCTAGCGGGAGCCAAGAGACCCAGTACTTC. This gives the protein CASSFPSGSQETQYF. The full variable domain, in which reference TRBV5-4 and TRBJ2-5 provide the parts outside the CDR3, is ETGVTQSPTHLIKTRGQQVTLRCSSQSGHNTVSWYQQALGQGPQFIFQYYREEENGRGNFPPRFSGLQFPNYSSELNVNALELDDSALYLCASSFPSGSQETQYFGPGTRLLVL.

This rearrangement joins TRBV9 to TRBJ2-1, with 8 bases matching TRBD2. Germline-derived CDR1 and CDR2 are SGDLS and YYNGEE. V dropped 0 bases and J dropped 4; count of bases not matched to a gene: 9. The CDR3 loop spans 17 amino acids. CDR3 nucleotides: TGTGCCAGCAGCGTAGTTGGACTAGCCCTCGCATACAATGAGCAGTTCTTC. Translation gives CASSVVGLALAYNEQFF.

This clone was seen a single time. The CDR3 coding sequence is TGTGCCAGCAGTCTGGAGAAGGGCAATCAGCCCCAGCATTTT. Amino acid sequence: CASSLEKGNQPQHF. The chain recombines TRBV2 with TRBJ1-5; no clear D. CDR1 is SNHLY and CDR2 is FYNNEI in the germline V gene. CDR3 length equals 14 residues. Deletions cut 5 bases from V and 2 bases from J, with 10 bases between. Drawing the rest from reference TRBV2 and TRBJ1-5, the complete variable domain is EPEVTQTPSHQVTQMGQEVILRCVPISNHLYFYWYRQILGQKVEFLVSFYNNEISEKSEIFDDQFSVERPDGSNFTLKIRSTKLEDSAMYFCASSLEKGNQPQHFGDGTRLSIL.

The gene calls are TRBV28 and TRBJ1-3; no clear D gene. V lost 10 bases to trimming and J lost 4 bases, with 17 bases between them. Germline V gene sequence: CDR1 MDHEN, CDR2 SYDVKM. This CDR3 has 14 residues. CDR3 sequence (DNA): TGTGCCACCATAAAGACGGGGTCCGGAAACACCATATATTTT. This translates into CATIKTGSGNTIYF. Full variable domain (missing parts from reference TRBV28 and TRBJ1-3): DVKVTQSSRYLVKRTGEKVFLECVQDMDHENMFWYRQDPGLGLRLIYFSYDVKMKEKGDIPEGYSVSREKKERFSLILESASTNQTSMYLCATIKTGSGNTIYFGEGSWLTVV.

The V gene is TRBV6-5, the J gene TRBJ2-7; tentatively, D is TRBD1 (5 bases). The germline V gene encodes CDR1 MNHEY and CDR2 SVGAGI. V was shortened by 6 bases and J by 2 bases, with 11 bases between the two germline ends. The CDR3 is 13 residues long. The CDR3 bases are TGTGCCAGCAGGTCGACAGCGACCTACGAGCAGTACTTC. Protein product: CASRSTATYEQYF.

The CDR3 DNA is TGTGCCAGCAGTTATGGGACAGGGCTAATGAACACTGAAGCTTTCTTT. Translating gives CASSYGTGLMNTEAFF. The rearrangement uses TRBV6-5 and TRBJ1-1; 9 nucleotides agree with TRBD1. With 3 bases clipped from V and 0 bases from J, the junction kept 5 bases outside the gene matches. This CDR3 comprises 16 residues. In germline, CDR1 is MNHEY, CDR2 SVGAGI.

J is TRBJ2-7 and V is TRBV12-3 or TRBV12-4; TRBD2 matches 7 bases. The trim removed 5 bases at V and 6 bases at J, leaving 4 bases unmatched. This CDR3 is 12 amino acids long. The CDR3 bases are TGTGCCAGCAGTGCGACTAGCTCCGAGCAGTACTTC. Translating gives CASSATSSEQYF.

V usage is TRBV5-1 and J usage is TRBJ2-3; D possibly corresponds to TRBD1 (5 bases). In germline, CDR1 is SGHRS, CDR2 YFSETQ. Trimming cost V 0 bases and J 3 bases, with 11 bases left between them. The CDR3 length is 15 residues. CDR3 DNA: TGCGCCAGCAGCTTGGCTGGGCCAGGGACAGATACGCAGTATTTT. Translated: CASSLAGPGTDTQYF.

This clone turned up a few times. CDR3 protein: CASSYDLGSEQYV. The CDR3 nucleotides read TGTGCCAGCAGCTACGACCTAGGAAGCGAGCAGTACGTC. The chain carries TRBV5-4 and TRBJ2-7; D is unresolved. Germline-derived CDR1 and CDR2 are SGHNT and YYREEE (reference sequence). V gave up 3 bases and J gave up 6 bases, with 13 bases separating them. The CDR3 loop spans 13 amino acids.

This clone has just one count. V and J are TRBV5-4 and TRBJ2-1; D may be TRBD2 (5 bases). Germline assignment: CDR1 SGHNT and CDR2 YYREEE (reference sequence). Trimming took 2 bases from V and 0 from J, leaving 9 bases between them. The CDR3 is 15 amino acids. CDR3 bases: TGTGCCAGCAGCTTCGGACTGAGCTCCTACAATGAGCAGTTCTTC. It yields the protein CASSFGLSSYNEQFF.

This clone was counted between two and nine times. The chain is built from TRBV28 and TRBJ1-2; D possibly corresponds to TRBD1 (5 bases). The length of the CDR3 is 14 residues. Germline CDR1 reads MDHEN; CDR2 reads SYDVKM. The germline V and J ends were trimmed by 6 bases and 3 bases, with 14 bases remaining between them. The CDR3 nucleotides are TGTGCCAGCAGACCCGGGGGGGATGACTATGGCTACACCTTC. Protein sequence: CASRPGGDDYGYTF.

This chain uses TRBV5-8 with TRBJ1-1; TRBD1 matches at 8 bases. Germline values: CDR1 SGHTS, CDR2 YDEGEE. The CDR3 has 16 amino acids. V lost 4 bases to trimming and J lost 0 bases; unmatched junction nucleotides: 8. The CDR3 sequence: CASSLLWTGMNTEAFF. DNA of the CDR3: TGTGCCAGCAGCCTCCTATGGACAGGGATGAACACTGAAGCTTTCTTT.

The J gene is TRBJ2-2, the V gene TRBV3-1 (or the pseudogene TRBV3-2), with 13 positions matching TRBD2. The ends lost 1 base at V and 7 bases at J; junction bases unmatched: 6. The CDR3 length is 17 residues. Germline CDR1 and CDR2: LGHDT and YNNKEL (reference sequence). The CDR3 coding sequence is TGTGCCAGCAGCCAAGGACTAGCGGGAGGATGGGGCGGGGAGCTGTTTTTT. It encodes CASSQGLAGGWGGELFF.

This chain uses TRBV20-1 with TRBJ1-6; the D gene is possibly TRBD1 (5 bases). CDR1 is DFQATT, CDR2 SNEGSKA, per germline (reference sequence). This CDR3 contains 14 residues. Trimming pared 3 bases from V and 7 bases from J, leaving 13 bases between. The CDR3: CSASTGDGNSPLHF. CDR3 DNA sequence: TGCAGTGCTAGTACGGGGGATGGAAATTCACCCCTCCACTTT.

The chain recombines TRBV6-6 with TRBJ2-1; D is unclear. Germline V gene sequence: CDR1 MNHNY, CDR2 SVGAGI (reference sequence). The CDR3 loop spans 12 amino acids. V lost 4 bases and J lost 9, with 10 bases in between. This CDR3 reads CASSLEAREQFF. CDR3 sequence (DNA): TGTGCCAGCAGTTTAGAGGCCCGTGAGCAGTTCTTC.

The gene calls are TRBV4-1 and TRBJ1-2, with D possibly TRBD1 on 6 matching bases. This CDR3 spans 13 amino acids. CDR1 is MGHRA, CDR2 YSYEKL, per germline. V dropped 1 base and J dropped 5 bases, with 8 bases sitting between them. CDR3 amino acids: CASSQGQGYGYTF. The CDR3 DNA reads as TGCGCCAGCAGCCAAGGGCAGGGGTATGGCTACACCTTC.

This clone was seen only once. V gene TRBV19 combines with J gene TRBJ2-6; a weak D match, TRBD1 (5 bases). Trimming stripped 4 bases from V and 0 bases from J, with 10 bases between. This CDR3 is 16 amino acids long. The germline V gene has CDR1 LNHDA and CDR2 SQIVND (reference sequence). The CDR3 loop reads CASSRQLNSGANVLTF. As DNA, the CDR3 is TGTGCCAGTAGTAGACAGCTCAACTCTGGGGCCAACGTCCTGACTTTC.

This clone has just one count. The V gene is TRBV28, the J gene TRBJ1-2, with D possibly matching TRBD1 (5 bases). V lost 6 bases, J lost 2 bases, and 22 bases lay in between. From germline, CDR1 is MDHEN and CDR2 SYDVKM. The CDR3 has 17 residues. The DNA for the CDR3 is TGTGCCAGCAGCCTAATCGACAGAGTCTCGATCAACTATGGCTACACCTTC. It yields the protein CASSLIDRVSINYGYTF.

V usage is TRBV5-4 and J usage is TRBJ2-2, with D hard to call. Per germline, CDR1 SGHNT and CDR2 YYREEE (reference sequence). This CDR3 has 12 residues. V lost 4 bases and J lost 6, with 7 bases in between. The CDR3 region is CASSPLPGELFF. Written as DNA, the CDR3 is TGTGCCAGCAGCCCTCTCCCCGGGGAGCTGTTTTTT.

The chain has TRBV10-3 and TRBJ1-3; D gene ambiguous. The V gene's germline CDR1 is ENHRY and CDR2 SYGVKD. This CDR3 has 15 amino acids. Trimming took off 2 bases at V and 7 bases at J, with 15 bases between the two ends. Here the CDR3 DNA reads TGTGCCATCAGTGAGCCGACCTCCGGGAGGAACACCATATATTTT. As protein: CAISEPTSGRNTIYF.

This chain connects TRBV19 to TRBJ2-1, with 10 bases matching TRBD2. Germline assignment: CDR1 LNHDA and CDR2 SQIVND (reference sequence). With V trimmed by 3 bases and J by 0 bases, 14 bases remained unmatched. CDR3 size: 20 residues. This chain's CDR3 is CASSMGLSGRFSGSYNEQFF. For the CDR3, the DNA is TGTGCCAGTAGTATGGGGCTTAGCGGGAGGTTCAGCGGCTCCTACAATGAGCAGTTCTTC.

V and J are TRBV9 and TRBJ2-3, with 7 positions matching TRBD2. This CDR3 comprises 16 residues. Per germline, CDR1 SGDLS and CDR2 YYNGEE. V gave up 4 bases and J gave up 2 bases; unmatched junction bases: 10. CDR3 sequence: CASSTPLAESTDTQYF. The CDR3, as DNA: TGTGCCAGCAGCACGCCCCTAGCGGAGTCCACAGATACGCAGTATTTT.

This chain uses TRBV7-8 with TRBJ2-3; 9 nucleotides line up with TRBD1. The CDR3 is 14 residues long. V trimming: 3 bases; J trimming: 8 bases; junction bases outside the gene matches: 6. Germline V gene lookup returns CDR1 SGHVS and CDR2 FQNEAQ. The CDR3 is CASSLLQGAGTQYF. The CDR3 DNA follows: TGTGCCAGCAGCTTGTTACAGGGGGCGGGTACGCAGTATTTT.

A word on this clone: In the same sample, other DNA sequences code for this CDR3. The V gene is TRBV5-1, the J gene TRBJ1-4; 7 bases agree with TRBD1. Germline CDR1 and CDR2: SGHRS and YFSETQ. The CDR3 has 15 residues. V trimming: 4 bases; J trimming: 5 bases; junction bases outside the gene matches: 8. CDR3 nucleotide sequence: TGCGCCAGCAGCGAACCGGGACAGCTAAATGAAAAACTGTTTTTT. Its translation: CASSEPGQLNEKLFF.

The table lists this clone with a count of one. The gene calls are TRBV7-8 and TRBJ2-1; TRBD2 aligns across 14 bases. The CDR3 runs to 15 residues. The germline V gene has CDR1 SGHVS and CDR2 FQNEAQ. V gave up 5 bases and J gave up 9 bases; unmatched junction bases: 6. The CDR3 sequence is CASSPGLAGVSEQFF. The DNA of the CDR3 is TGTGCCAGCAGCCCGGGACTAGCGGGAGTGAGTGAGCAGTTCTTC.

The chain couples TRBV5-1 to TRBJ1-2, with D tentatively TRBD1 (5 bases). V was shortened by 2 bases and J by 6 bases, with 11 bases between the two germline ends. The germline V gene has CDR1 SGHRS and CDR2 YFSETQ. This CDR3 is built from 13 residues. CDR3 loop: CASSFTGMDGYTF. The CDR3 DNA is TGCGCCAGCAGCTTTACAGGAATGGATGGCTACACCTTC. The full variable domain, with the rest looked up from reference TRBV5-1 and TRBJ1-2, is KAGVTQTPRYLIKTRGQQVTLSCSPISGHRSVSWYQQTPGQGLQFLFEYFSETQRNKGNFPGRFSGRQFSNSRSEMNVSTLELGDSALYLCASSFTGMDGYTFGSGTRLTVV.

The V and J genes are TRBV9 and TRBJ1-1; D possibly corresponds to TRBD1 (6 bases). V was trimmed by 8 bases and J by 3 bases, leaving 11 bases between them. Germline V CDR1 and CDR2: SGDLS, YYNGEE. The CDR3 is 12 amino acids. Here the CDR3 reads CASRGSDTEAFF. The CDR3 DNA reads TGTGCCAGTAGGGGGAGTGACACTGAAGCTTTCTTT. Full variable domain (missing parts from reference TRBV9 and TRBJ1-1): DSGVTQTPKHLITATGQRVTLRCSPRSGDLSVYWYQQSLDQGLQFLIQYYNGEERAKGNILERFSAQQFPDLHSELNLSSLELGDSALYFCASRGSDTEAFFGQGTRLTVV.

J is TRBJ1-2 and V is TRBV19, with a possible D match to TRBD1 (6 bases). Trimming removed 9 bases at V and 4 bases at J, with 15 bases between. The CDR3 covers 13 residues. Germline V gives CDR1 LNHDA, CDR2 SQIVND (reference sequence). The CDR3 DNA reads TGTGCCAGCCGCCTACAGGGCGCCTATGGCTACACCTTC. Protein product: CASRLQGAYGYTF.